This section outlines one TCR beta chain sequence together with its context. What it binds is unknown. Expressed TCRB transcripts were sequenced because the isolated RNA had all been reverse transcribed beforehand. Only in-frame clones appear in the TCRdb table, and some are missing; sequencing was by immunoSEQ multiplex PCR. The table includes 100,000 to 150,000 clones, 9% detected once. Trimming removed 2 bases from V and 5 bases from J, with 13 bases in between. Looked up from germline, CDR1 is SGDLS and CDR2 is YYNGEE. This CDR3 has 14 amino acids. This sample is part of a study of beta chain features in type 1 diabetes. Study results and caveats: Sampled from patients, naive, central memory and Treg TCRB repertoires appeared more similar than those sampled from healthy donors. Moderately but significantly shorter TCRB CDR3s were found in Type 1 diabetes patients in all four CD4+ subsets.

The chain employs TRBV9 and TRBJ1-1, with D possibly matching TRBD1 (6 bases). This receptor was taken from a man aged 25-40 years with type 1 diabetes. The sequencing input was central memory CD4+ T cells from blood. DNA for the CDR3: TGTGCCAGCAGCGTGGGGGGGCGAAGGACTGAAGCTTTCTTT. This codes for CASSVGGRRTEAFF.